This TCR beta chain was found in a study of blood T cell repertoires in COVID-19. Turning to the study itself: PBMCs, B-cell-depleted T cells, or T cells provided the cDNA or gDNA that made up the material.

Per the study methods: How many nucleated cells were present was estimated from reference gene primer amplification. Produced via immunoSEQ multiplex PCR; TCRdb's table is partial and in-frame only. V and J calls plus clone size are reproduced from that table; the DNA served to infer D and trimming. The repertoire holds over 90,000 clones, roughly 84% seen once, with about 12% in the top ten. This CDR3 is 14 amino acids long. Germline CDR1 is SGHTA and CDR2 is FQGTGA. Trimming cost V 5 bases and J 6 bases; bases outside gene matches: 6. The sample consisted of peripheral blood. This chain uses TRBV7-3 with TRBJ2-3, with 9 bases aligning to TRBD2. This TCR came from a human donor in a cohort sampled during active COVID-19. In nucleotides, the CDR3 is TGTGCCAGCAGCCTTAGCGGGGGCCCCGATACGCAGTATTTT. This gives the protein CASSLSGGPDTQYF.